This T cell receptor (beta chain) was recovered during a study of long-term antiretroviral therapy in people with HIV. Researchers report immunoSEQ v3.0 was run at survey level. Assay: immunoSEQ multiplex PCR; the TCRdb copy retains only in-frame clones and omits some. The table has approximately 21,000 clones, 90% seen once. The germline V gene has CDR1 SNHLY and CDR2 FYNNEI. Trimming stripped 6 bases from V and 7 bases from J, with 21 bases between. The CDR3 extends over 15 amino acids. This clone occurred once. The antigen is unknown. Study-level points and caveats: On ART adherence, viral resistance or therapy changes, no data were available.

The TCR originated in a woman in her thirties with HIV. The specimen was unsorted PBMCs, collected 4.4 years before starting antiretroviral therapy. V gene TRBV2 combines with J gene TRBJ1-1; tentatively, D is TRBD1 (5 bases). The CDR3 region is CASSYGQGREGEAFF. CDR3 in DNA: TGTGCCAGCAGCTACGGGCAGGGCAGAGAGGGTGAAGCTTTCTTT.